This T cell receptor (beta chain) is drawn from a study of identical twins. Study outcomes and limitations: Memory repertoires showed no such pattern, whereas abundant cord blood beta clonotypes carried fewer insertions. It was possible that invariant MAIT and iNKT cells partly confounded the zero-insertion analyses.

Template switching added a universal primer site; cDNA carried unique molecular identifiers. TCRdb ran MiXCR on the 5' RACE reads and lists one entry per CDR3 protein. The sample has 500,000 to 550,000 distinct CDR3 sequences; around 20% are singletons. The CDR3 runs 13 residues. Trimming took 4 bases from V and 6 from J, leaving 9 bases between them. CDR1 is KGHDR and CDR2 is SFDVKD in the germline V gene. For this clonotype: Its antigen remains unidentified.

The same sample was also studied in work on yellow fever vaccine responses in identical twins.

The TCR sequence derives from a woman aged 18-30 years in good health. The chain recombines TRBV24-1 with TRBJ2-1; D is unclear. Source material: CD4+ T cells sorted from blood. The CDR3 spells CATSDPSLNEQFF. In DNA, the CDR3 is TGTGCCACCAGTGACCCCTCACTCAATGAGCAGTTCTTC.